This is a list of T cell receptor beta chains from one sample in a study of graft-versus-host responses after intestinal transplantation. No antigen has been identified for these receptors. Produced via immunoSEQ multiplex PCR; TCRdb's table is partial and in-frame only. The data show over 100,000 clones, roughly 92% seen once. The sequencing used unstimulated CD4+ T cells sorted from spleen or lymph node cells, collected before transplant. The receptor set was obtained from a human donor who was the organ donor for an intestinal transplant. CDR3s include the opening cysteine and the closing phenylalanine or tryptophan. The D gene is left open where the match is weak. Rows may omit the clone size; those that give it use once, few, many or a size class.

clone_size j_call d_call v_call cdr3_aa cdr3_nt
NA TRBJ1-5 TRBD1 TRBV7-9 CASSLMQGASQPQHF TGTGCCAGCAGCTTAATGCAGGGGGCGTCCCAGCCCCAGCATTTT
NA TRBJ2-2 TRBD2 TRBV18 CASSPGLAGGAGELFF TGTGCCAGCTCACCAGGGCTAGCGGGTGGGGCCGGGGAGCTGTTTTTT
NA TRBJ1-2 TRBD1 TRBV5-4 CASSAPGQDILGYTF TGTGCCAGCAGCGCCCCGGGACAGGACATCCTGGGCTACACCTTC
NA TRBJ2-7 NA TRBV30 CAWSPSSPYEQYF TGTGCCTGGAGTCCCAGTTCTCCCTACGAGCAGTACTTC
few TRBJ1-3 NA TRBV9 CASSVRGDGAGNTIYF TGTGCCAGCAGCGTGAGGGGGGACGGCGCCGGAAACACCATATATTTT
NA TRBJ2-1 NA TRBV7-3 CASSSGRLSSYNEQFF TGTGCCAGCAGCTCAGGACGGCTTAGCTCCTACAATGAGCAGTTCTTC
once TRBJ2-7 TRBD1 TRBV27 CASSFLTGGSYEQYF TGTGCCAGCAGTTTCCTGACAGGGGGCTCCTACGAGCAGTACTTC
NA TRBJ2-5 NA TRBV5-6 CASSLGQGSETQYF TGTGCCAGCAGCTTGGGCCAGGGTTCGGAGACCCAGTACTTC
NA TRBJ2-3 TRBD1 TRBV6-5 CASSYRGQDTQYF TGTGCCAGCAGTTACAGGGGGCAAGATACGCAGTATTTT
once TRBJ2-1 NA TRBV6-5 CASSYNQGYYNEQFF TGTGCCAGCAGTTACAACCAGGGGTACTACAATGAGCAGTTCTTC
NA TRBJ1-5 TRBD1 TRBV5-8 CASSPRGQGRNQPQHF TGTGCCAGCAGCCCCCGCGGACAGGGGAGGAATCAGCCCCAGCATTTT
NA TRBJ2-1 TRBD2 TRBV19 CASSISGNHNEQFF TGTGCCAGTAGTATTAGCGGGAACCACAATGAGCAGTTCTTC
NA TRBJ1-6 NA TRBV21-1 CASSKGGSYNSPLHF TGTGCCAGCAGCAAAGGGGGCTCCTATAATTCACCCCTCCACTTT
NA TRBJ2-3 TRBD2 TRBV9 CASSVRAGAVSTDTQYF TGTGCCAGCAGCGTAAGGGCGGGAGCCGTTAGCACAGATACGCAGTATTTT
NA TRBJ2-1 TRBD2 TRBV4-2 CASSPALAGGYNEQFF TGTGCCAGCAGCCCTGCGCTAGCGGGTGGGTACAATGAGCAGTTCTTC
NA TRBJ2-6 NA TRBV28 CASSLPGANVLTF TGTGCCAGCAGTTTACCGGGGGCCAACGTCCTGACTTTC
NA TRBJ1-2 TRBD1 TRBV29-1 CSVLGQEGVSNYGYTF TGCAGCGTCTTAGGACAGGAGGGGGTTTCTAACTATGGCTACACCTTC
once TRBJ2-2 NA TRBV14 CASSPLRTGTGELFF TGTGCCAGCAGCCCCCTGAGGACGGGCACCGGGGAGCTGTTTTTT
NA TRBJ2-2 TRBD1 TRBV2 CATARDSRTGELFF TGTGCCACAGCGAGGGACAGTAGGACCGGGGAGCTGTTTTTT
NA TRBJ2-7 TRBD2 TRBV28 CASRRGLAGHPSYEQYF TGTGCCAGCCGGCGCGGACTAGCGGGCCACCCCTCCTACGAGCAGTACTTC
few TRBJ2-1 NA TRBV6-5 CASSRPIADNEQFF TGTGCCAGCAGCCGACCAATAGCGGACAATGAGCAGTTCTTC
NA TRBJ2-7 NA TRBV19 CASSIDPGRAYEQYF TGTGCCAGTAGTATAGATCCGGGACGAGCCTACGAGCAGTACTTC